These 18 T cell receptor beta chains share one sample of origin, sequenced in a study of regulatory T cells in long-lasting Graves disease. Time point noted: persistent/refractory GD, antithyroid drugs over 5 years with positive TRAb. Researchers made the TCR library from RNA that was extracted from PBMCs. CDR3-region Arm-PCR and iRepertoire HTBI primers produced the TCR beta libraries. In TCRdb, the multiplex PCR reads were re-called with MiXCR into one record per CDR3 protein. The profile shows around 340,000 distinct CDR3 sequences, 20% of them singletons. This sample comprised peripheral blood mononuclear cells (PBMCs), obtained when the disease was refractory, from a patient treated with antithyroid drugs. These receptors originate from a female donor with Graves disease.

The V and J genes are TRBV3-1 and TRBJ2-1; 12 bases fit TRBD2. The CDR3 consists of 14 residues. J lost 9 bases, V lost 9 bases, and 9 bases had no gene match. In germline, CDR1 is LGHDT, CDR2 YNNKEL (reference sequence). The CDR3 sequence: CASRLAGGPGEQFF. The CDR3 region has the DNA TGTGCCAGTCGCCTAGCGGGAGGGCCGGGTGAGCAGTTCTTC.

The V call is TRBV30, the J call TRBJ1-3; D is possibly TRBD1 (5 bases). From germline, CDR1 is GTSNPN and CDR2 SVGIG (reference sequence). The CDR3 runs to 15 residues. Deletions cut 1 base from V and 3 bases from J, with 13 bases between. The CDR3, as DNA: TGTGCCTGGAGTGCCTGGACACGACGTGGAAACACCATATATTTT. As protein: CAWSAWTRRGNTIYF.

A few counts support this clonotype. V usage is TRBV19 and J usage is TRBJ1-5; tentatively, D is TRBD1 (5 bases). Germline CDR1 reads LNHDA; CDR2 reads SQIVND (reference sequence). The V gene lost 3 bases and the J gene lost 0 bases, with 15 bases spanning the gap. The CDR3 runs 17 residues. CDR3 sequence: CASSILPGTTSNQPQHF. The CDR3 DNA reads as TGTGCCAGTAGTATCTTGCCAGGGACTACTAGCAATCAGCCCCAGCATTTT.

The rearrangement uses TRBV6-1 and TRBJ1-2; D might be TRBD1 (6 bases). Germline lookup yields CDR1 MNHNS and CDR2 SASEGT. The CDR3 covers 13 residues. V lost 6 bases, J lost 11 bases, and 19 bases lay in between. The CDR3 DNA is TGTGCCAGCAGGCAACCCGGGACAACTTCTTACACCTTC. Its translation is CASRQPGTTSYTF.

A remark on this clonotype: A much larger clone lies one base from this, so it may be a read error. The V and J genes are TRBV28 and TRBJ2-7, with 9 bases lining up with TRBD1. CDR1 and CDR2 (germline): MDHEN, SYDVKM. The CDR3 has 15 amino acids. Trimming cost V 5 bases and J 5 bases; bases outside gene matches: 10. The CDR3 protein is CASSTYRGPAHEQYF. The CDR3 coding sequence is TGTGCCAGCAGTACATACAGGGGGCCTGCCCACGAGCAGTACTTC.

At least ten counts were recorded for this clonotype. V and J are TRBV28 and TRBJ1-5; 10 nucleotides agree with TRBD1. The CDR3 runs to 16 residues. In germline, CDR1 is MDHEN, CDR2 SYDVKM. V lost 11 bases to trimming and J lost 7 bases; unmatched junction nucleotides: 17. This CDR3 reads CAGRDRGDFPHQPQHF. DNA for the CDR3: TGTGCCGGAAGGGACAGGGGAGACTTCCCCCACCAGCCCCAGCATTTT.

This clonotype was detected many times. The chain recombines TRBV11-3 with TRBJ2-5, with D uncertain. Germline loops: CDR1 SGHNT, CDR2 YENEEA. The CDR3 runs 13 residues. The ends were cut back, 1 base at V and 5 bases at J, with 8 bases in the middle. The CDR3: CASSLVGIETQYF. In nucleotides, the CDR3 is TGTGCCAGCAGCTTAGTTGGTATCGAGACCCAGTACTTC.

This clonotype has at least ten counts. This chain connects TRBV5-1 to TRBJ1-1, with a possible D match to TRBD1 (6 bases). This CDR3 region has 14 residues. Germline V gene data show CDR1 as SGHRS and CDR2 as YFSETQ. Trimming left V 7 bases short and J 1 base short, with 14 bases between. CDR3 coding DNA: TGCGCCAGCCGAGTGACGGGGGCGAACACTGAAGCTTTCTTT. Translating it yields CASRVTGANTEAFF.

In this sample, this clonotype turned up many times. V is TRBV12-3 or TRBV12-4 and J is TRBJ1-2; D is ambiguous. The CDR3 is 12 amino acids. The V gene lost 6 bases and the J gene lost 8 bases, with 13 bases spanning the gap. The CDR3 DNA follows: TGTGCCAGCAGCCCACGACTGGAGGGCTACACCTTC. Its protein product is CASSPRLEGYTF.

The genes are TRBV7-8 and TRBJ1-5; D uncertain. Trimming removed 5 bases at V and 9 bases at J, with 20 bases between. Germline V lookup: CDR1 SGHVS, CDR2 FQNEAQ. The CDR3 runs 15 residues. CDR3 in amino acids: CASSPTRIGLGPQHF. The CDR3 bases are TGTGCCAGCAGCCCCACGCGAATAGGATTGGGGCCCCAGCATTTT.

The V and J genes are TRBV5-6 and TRBJ1-2; D ambiguous. This CDR3 is 13 amino acids long. The germline V and J ends were trimmed by 7 bases and 0 bases, with 10 bases remaining between them. CDR1 and CDR2 from the germline V gene are SGHDT and YYEEEE. The CDR3 DNA reads TGTGCCAGCTACAACCGTCCTAACTATGGCTACACCTTC. Translated: CASYNRPNYGYTF.

This clonotype was seen ten or more times. The rearrangement links TRBV11-1 to TRBJ2-7; a possible D gene is TRBD2 (5 bases). With 6 bases removed from V and 5 bases from J, the gap between germline ends came to 11 bases. This CDR3 comprises 12 residues. CDR1 is SGHAT and CDR2 is FQDESV in the germline V gene (reference sequence). The CDR3 spells CASRNGGNEQYF. DNA for the CDR3: TGTGCCAGCAGGAACGGAGGTAACGAGCAGTACTTC.

This clonotype was recorded many times. Written as DNA, the CDR3 is TGTGCCAGCAGTCCCGTAACTAACACTGAAGCTTTCTTT. This translates into CASSPVTNTEAFF. V gene TRBV6-1 combines with J gene TRBJ1-1, with D unclear. The CDR3 spans 13 residues. Germline CDR1 and CDR2: MNHNS and SASEGT. Trimming pared 5 bases from V and 2 bases from J, leaving 9 bases between.

This clonotype occurred a few times. The gene calls are TRBV9 and TRBJ1-2; D might be TRBD1 (6 bases). The CDR3 is 15 residues long. Germline CDR1 is SGDLS and CDR2 is YYNGEE. The ends were cut back, 0 bases at V and 8 bases at J, with 17 bases in the middle. The CDR3 region has the DNA TGTGCCAGCAGCGTAGAGGACAGTCTGGGGGGCGGCTACACCTTC. The encoded protein is CASSVEDSLGGGYTF.

The table lists this clonotype with many counts. This chain joins TRBV11-3 and TRBJ1-1; D unclear. Trimming removed 2 bases at V and 1 base at J, with 8 bases between. CDR1 and CDR2 from the germline V gene are SGHNT and YENEEA. This CDR3 region has 14 residues. The CDR3 bases are TGTGCCAGCAGCTTATTAAGCGGGAACACTGAAGCTTTCTTT. Amino acid sequence: CASSLLSGNTEAFF.

This clonotype was recorded many times. The J gene is TRBJ1-4, the V gene TRBV3-1, with D possibly TRBD1 on 6 matching bases. Germline loops: CDR1 LGHDT, CDR2 YNNKEL (reference sequence). V was cut by 1 base and J by 7 bases, with 13 bases left in between. This CDR3 comprises 15 residues. CDR3 nucleotides: TGTGCCAGCAGCCAAGCGGGGGGCGTAGGTGAAAAACTGTTTTTT. Translating it yields CASSQAGGVGEKLFF.

About this clonotype itself: This likely traces to a read error, being one base from a far larger clone. CDR3 bases: TGTGCCATCAGTGAAGAGGAGACCCAGTACTTC. It translates to CAISEEETQYF. This rearrangement joins TRBV10-3 to TRBJ2-4; D not certain. The DNA end is a closer match to TRBJ2-5, so the J assignment may be wrong. This CDR3 spans 11 amino acids. In germline, CDR1 is ENHRY, CDR2 SYGVKD.

This clonotype showed up many times. One end of the junction varies from germline; a read error may be responsible. The chain carries TRBV3-1 and TRBJ1-6, with D uncertain. Germline V gene sequence: CDR1 LGHDT, CDR2 YNNKEL (reference sequence). The CDR3 runs 12 residues. CDR3 nucleotides: TGCGCCAGCAGCCAAGATAATTCACCCCTCCACTTT. Encoded protein: CASSQDNSPLHF.